This passage covers 10 T cell receptor beta chains from one sample sequenced in a study of blood T cell repertoires in COVID-19. Here immunoSEQ multiplex PCR was the method, and the copy in TCRdb shows in-frame clones only, minus some. The sample includes 150,000 or so clones, roughly 78% of them seen just once. Sequenced input: peripheral blood. The receptors come from a man of 80 years or more with acute or convalescent COVID-19.

V usage is TRBV19 and J usage is TRBJ1-1, with a possible D match to TRBD1 (6 bases). V was clipped by 9 bases and J by 0 bases, with 20 bases between them. In germline, CDR1 is LNHDA, CDR2 SQIVND (reference sequence). The CDR3 is 16 residues long. For the CDR3, the DNA is TGTGCCAGCCACCCGTTGGCCGGGACAATGAACACTGAAGCTTTCTTT. Its protein is CASHPLAGTMNTEAFF.

The V gene is TRBV2, the J gene TRBJ2-7; 8 nucleotides line up with TRBD1. Trimming at V came to 6 bases and at J to 6 bases, leaving 7 bases not matched to a gene. Germline assignment: CDR1 SNHLY and CDR2 FYNNEI. CDR3 length equals 13 residues. The CDR3 reads CASSGTGWGEQYV. The DNA of the CDR3 is TGTGCCAGCAGCGGGACAGGATGGGGCGAGCAGTACGTC.

V and J are TRBV29-1 and TRBJ1-1; maybe TRBD1 (5 bases). Trimming stripped 5 bases from V and 1 base from J, with 11 bases between. CDR1 is SQVTM, CDR2 ANQGSEA, per germline. This CDR3 spans 13 amino acids. CDR3 sequence reads: CSVQGQKNTEAFF. In DNA form, the CDR3 reads TGCAGCGTTCAGGGTCAGAAGAACACTGAAGCTTTCTTT. Drawing the rest from reference TRBV29-1 and TRBJ1-1, the complete variable domain is SAVISQKPSRDICQRGTSLTIQCQVDSQVTMMFWYRQQPGQSLTLIATANQGSEATYESGFVIDKFPISRPNLTFSTLTVSNMSPEDSSIYLCSVQGQKNTEAFFGQGTRLTVV.

This clone was seen a few times. Within the sample, other DNA sequences also encode this same CDR3. CDR3 in DNA: TGTGCCAGCAGTTACTCACGGGGCTACGAGCAGTACGTC. Amino acids: CASSYSRGYEQYV. V is TRBV6-5 and J is TRBJ2-7; D may be TRBD2 (5 bases). Trimming cost V 0 bases and J 3 bases, with 6 bases left between them. Per germline, CDR1 MNHEY and CDR2 SVGAGI. CDR3 size: 13 residues.

The chain is built from TRBV7-7 and TRBJ2-5, with D maybe TRBD2 (5 bases). Deletions cut 4 bases from V and 5 bases from J, with 17 bases between. Germline-derived CDR1 and CDR2 are SSHAT and FNYEAQ (reference sequence). CDR3 length: 15 residues. In DNA form, the CDR3 reads TGTGCCAGCAGCTCCCTCGGCGGGCCGGGGGAGACCCAGTACTTC. Its protein is CASSSLGGPGETQYF.

Remarks on this clone: Other nucleotide sequences in the sample specify the same CDR3. The chain employs TRBV7-9 and TRBJ1-2; a possible D gene is TRBD1 (6 bases). V lost 1 base to trimming and J lost 6 bases, with 9 bases between them. The CDR3 covers 13 residues. Per the germline V gene, CDR1 is SEHNR and CDR2 is FQNEAQ (reference sequence). As DNA, the CDR3 is TGTGCCAGCAGCTTAGTACAGGGAAATGGCTACACCTTC. This translates into CASSLVQGNGYTF. The full variable domain, its missing parts supplied by reference TRBV7-9 and TRBJ1-2, is DTGVSQNPRHKITKRGQNVTFRCDPISEHNRLYWYRQTLGQGPEFLTYFQNEAQLEKSRLLSDRFSAERPKGSFSTLEIQRTEQGDSAMYLCASSLVQGNGYTFGSGTRLTVV.

This chain connects TRBV2 to TRBJ1-2, with a possible D match to TRBD1 (5 bases). V was pared by 7 bases and J by 4 bases, with 16 bases between. The germline V gene encodes CDR1 SNHLY and CDR2 FYNNEI. The CDR3 consists of 14 residues. The CDR3, as DNA: TGTGCCAGCATCTGGGACTCCGAGGGCTATGGCTACACCTTC. Protein product: CASIWDSEGYGYTF.

The V gene is TRBV9, the J gene TRBJ1-3; D not resolved. CDR3 length: 14 residues. The V end was cut by 3 bases, the J end by 3 bases, with 10 bases between. Germline CDR1 SGDLS, CDR2 YYNGEE. The CDR3 loop reads CASSGLGGGNTIYF. As DNA, the CDR3 is TGTGCCAGCAGCGGGCTCGGCGGTGGAAACACCATATATTTT.

V is TRBV9 and J is TRBJ2-3, with D tentatively TRBD1 (5 bases). V was clipped by 3 bases and J by 2 bases, with 13 bases between them. This CDR3 has 15 amino acids. Per germline, CDR1 SGDLS and CDR2 YYNGEE. CDR3 bases: TGTGCCAGCAGCGCCGGACAACGAGACACAGATACGCAGTATTTT. Translation gives CASSAGQRDTDTQYF. The full variable domain, in which reference TRBV9 and TRBJ2-3 provide the parts outside the CDR3, is DSGVTQTPKHLITATGQRVTLRCSPRSGDLSVYWYQQSLDQGLQFLIQYYNGEERAKGNILERFSAQQFPDLHSELNLSSLELGDSALYFCASSAGQRDTDTQYFGPGTRLTVL.

The V call is TRBV5-1, the J call TRBJ1-1; possible D gene TRBD1, 6 bases. The V gene's germline CDR1 is SGHRS and CDR2 YFSETQ. Trimming cost V 3 bases and J 5 bases, with 14 bases left between them. This CDR3 is 14 amino acids long. CDR3 in DNA: TGCGCCAGCAGCTCCGCGGGGGGCGTTACTGAAGCTTTCTTT. Its translation is CASSSAGGVTEAFF.